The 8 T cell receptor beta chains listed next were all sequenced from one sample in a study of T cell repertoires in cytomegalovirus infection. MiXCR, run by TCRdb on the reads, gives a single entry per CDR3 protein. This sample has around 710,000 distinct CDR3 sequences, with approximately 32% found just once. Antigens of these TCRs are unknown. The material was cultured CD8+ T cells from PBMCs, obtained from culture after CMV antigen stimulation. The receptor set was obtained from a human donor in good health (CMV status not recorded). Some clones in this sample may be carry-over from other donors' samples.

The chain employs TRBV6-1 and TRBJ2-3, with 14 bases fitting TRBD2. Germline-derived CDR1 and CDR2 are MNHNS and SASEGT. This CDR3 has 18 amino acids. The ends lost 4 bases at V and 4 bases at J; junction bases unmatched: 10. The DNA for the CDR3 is TGTGCCAGCAGTGGACCCCCGGGACTAGCGGGGGCCGCAGATACGCAGTATTTT. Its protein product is CASSGPPGLAGAADTQYF.

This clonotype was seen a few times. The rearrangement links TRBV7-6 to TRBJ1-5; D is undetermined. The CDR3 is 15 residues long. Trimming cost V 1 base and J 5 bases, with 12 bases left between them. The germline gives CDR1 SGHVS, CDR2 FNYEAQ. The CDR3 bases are TGTGCCAGCAGCTTAGAACCGGGGTTCGATCAGCCCCAGCATTTT. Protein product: CASSLEPGFDQPQHF.

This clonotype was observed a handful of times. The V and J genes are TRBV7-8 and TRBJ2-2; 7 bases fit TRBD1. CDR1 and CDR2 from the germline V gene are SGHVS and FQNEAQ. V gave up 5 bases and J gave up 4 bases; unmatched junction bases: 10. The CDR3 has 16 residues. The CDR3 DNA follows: TGTGCCAGCAGCAGAGGGCCAGGGGGATCCACCGGGGAGCTGTTTTTT. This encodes CASSRGPGGSTGELFF.

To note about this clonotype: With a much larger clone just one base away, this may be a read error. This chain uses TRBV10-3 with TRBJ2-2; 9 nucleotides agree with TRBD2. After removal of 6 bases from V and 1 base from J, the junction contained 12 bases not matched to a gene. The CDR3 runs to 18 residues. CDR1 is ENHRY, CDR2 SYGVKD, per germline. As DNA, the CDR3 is TGTGCCATCAGCCCCGGGACTAGCAGGGGGATGAACACCGGGGAGCTGTTTTTT. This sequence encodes CAISPGTSRGMNTGELFF.

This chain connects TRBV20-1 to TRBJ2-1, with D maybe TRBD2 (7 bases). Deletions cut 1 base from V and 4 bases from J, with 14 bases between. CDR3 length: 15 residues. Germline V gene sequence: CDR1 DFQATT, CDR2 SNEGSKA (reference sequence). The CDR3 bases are TGCAGTGCTAGAGCCCTGCGGGGGCAATACAATGAGCAGTTCTTC. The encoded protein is CSARALRGQYNEQFF.

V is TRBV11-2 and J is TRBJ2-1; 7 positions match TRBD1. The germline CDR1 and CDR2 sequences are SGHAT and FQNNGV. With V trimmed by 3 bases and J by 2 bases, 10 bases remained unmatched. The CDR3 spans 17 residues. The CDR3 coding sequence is TGTGCCAGCAGCTTCATTACAGGGGCCCTTACCTACAATGAGCAGTTCTTC. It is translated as CASSFITGALTYNEQFF.

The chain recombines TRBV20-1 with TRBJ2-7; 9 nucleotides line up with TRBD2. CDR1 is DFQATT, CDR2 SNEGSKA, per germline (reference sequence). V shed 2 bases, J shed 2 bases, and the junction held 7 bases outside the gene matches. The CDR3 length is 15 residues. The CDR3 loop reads CSARYSGGMAYEQYV. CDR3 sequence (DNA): TGCAGTGCTAGATACAGCGGGGGGATGGCCTACGAGCAGTACGTC.

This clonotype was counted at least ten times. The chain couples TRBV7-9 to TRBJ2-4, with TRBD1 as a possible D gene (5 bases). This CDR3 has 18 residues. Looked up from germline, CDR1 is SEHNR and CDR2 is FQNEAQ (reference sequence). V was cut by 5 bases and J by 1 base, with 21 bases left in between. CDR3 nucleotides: TGTGCCAGCAGCCCCCCCCCCGACAGCCCGATTGCCAAAAACATTCAGTACTTC. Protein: CASSPPPDSPIAKNIQYF.